These 12 T cell receptor beta chains were all obtained from the same sample, sequenced in a study of sequential checkpoint blockade in melanoma. Only in-frame clones appear in the TCRdb table, and some are missing; sequencing was by immunoSEQ multiplex PCR. The sample carries thousands of clones, about 26% recorded once. Treatment reported: randomized to nivolumab then ipilimumab (arm A) or the reverse (arm B). Sequenced material: tumor tissue (inferred from file names), taken from a patient given nivolumab and ipilimumab in sequence. The receptors come from a human donor with melanoma.

The chain couples TRBV25-1 to TRBJ1-1, with TRBD1 as a possible D gene (5 bases). Trimming pared 7 bases from V and 1 base from J, leaving 13 bases between. Germline CDR1 and CDR2: MGHDK and SYGVNS. CDR3 length: 14 amino acids. The CDR3 protein is CASTSGRRNTEAFF. The CDR3 DNA sequence: TGTGCCAGCACATCGGGACGGCGGAACACTGAAGCTTTCTTT.

The chain joins TRBV11-3 to TRBJ1-3, with a possible D match to TRBD1 (6 bases). The CDR3 runs 15 residues. V was shortened by 5 bases and J by 4 bases, with 15 bases between the two germline ends. CDR1 is SGHNT and CDR2 is YENEEA in the germline V gene. CDR3 nucleotides: TGTGCCAGCAGCCAAGGAAACAGGGAAGGAAACACCATATATTTT. Residues: CASSQGNREGNTIYF.

The chain joins TRBV6-8 to TRBJ2-7; TRBD2 matches at 8 bases. V gave up 7 bases and J gave up 4 bases; unmatched junction bases: 6. The V gene's germline CDR1 is MNHGY and CDR2 SAAAGT. The length of the CDR3 is 13 residues. The CDR3 coding sequence is TGTGCCAGCAAAAGCGGGAGTCGGTACGAGCAGTACTTC. This sequence encodes CASKSGSRYEQYF.

This sequence joins TRBV19 and TRBJ1-5, with 12 bases identical to TRBD1. Unmatched junction bases numbered 8, after V lost 1 base and J lost 4 bases. Germline V gene lookup returns CDR1 LNHDA and CDR2 SQIVND (reference sequence). CDR3 length: 18 residues. CDR3 nucleotides: TGTGCCAGTAGTATAGCGGGACAGGGGGCGCCGGGGAATCAGCCCCAGCATTTT. This sequence encodes CASSIAGQGAPGNQPQHF.

This clone showed up just once. The rearrangement uses TRBV18 and TRBJ1-1; D ambiguous. V gave up 1 base and J gave up 1 base, with 7 bases separating them. Germline assignment: CDR1 KGHSH and CDR2 LQKENI. The CDR3 covers 14 residues. CDR3 in DNA: TGTGCCAGCTCACCACAGGAAAAGAACACTGAAGCTTTCTTT. Its protein product is CASSPQEKNTEAFF.

Only a few counts were recorded for this clone. The chain employs TRBV15 and TRBJ2-7; TRBD1 aligns across 9 bases. Germline CDR1 reads LNHNV; CDR2 reads YYDKDF (reference sequence). The CDR3 totals 14 residues. The ends lost 8 bases at V and 3 bases at J; junction bases unmatched: 8. The CDR3 loop reads CATQRPGQGYEQYF. CDR3 nucleotide sequence: TGTGCCACCCAACGGCCGGGACAGGGCTACGAGCAGTACTTC.

This clone has more than one count but fewer than ten. V and J are TRBV6-8 and TRBJ2-5; the match to TRBD1 covers 7 bases. The CDR3 is 15 residues long. The germline V gene has CDR1 MNHGY and CDR2 SAAAGT. Losses at the gene ends were 4 bases for V and 4 bases for J; bases not matched to a gene: 9. The CDR3 sequence is CASSSSQGSSETQYF. In DNA form, the CDR3 reads TGTGCCAGCAGTTCTTCACAGGGGTCATCAGAGACCCAGTACTTC.

This sequence joins TRBV19 and TRBJ2-7; a possible D gene is TRBD2 (5 bases). Trimming took off 2 bases at V and 3 bases at J, with 23 bases between the two ends. Germline V gene lookup returns CDR1 LNHDA and CDR2 SQIVND (reference sequence). The CDR3 extends over 18 amino acids. DNA of the CDR3: TGTGCCAGTAGTATAAGGTGGGTAGCGAGAGGACCCAGCTACGAGCAGTACTTC. Translating it yields CASSIRWVARGPSYEQYF.

The chain couples TRBV6-8 to TRBJ2-6, with D uncertain. Germline assignment: CDR1 MNHGY and CDR2 SAAAGT. This CDR3 has 13 amino acids. Trimming removed 10 bases at V and 4 bases at J, with 11 bases between. CDR3 protein: CAISETGANVLTF. The CDR3 DNA is TGTGCCATCTCCGAGACGGGGGCCAACGTCCTGACTTTC.

This clone was counted only a few times. The chain has TRBV11-3 and TRBJ2-7, with TRBD2 matching over 13 bases. From germline, CDR1 is SGHNT and CDR2 YENEEA. V trimming: 5 bases; J trimming: 5 bases; junction bases outside the gene matches: 9. The length of the CDR3 is 16 residues. The CDR3 reads CASSDGTSGISDEQYF. In DNA, the CDR3 is TGTGCCAGCAGCGACGGGACTAGCGGGATAAGCGACGAGCAGTACTTC.

The chain links TRBV25-1 to TRBJ2-7; D gene ambiguous. Germline CDR1 MGHDK, CDR2 SYGVNS. Trimming shortened V by 3 bases and J by 3 bases, and 6 bases separated the two germline ends. CDR3 size: 12 residues. CDR3 in DNA: TGTGCCAGCAGTGAGAGCAACTACGAGCAGTACTTC. This gives the protein CASSESNYEQYF.

This chain connects TRBV9 to TRBJ1-1; the D is unclear. Germline V gene lookup returns CDR1 SGDLS and CDR2 YYNGEE. This CDR3 has 16 residues. Trimming cost V 3 bases and J 0 bases, with 15 bases left between them. The CDR3 region has the DNA TGTGCCAGCAGCGGGACGGTAGGAAGAATGAACACTGAAGCTTTCTTT. Translating it yields CASSGTVGRMNTEAFF.